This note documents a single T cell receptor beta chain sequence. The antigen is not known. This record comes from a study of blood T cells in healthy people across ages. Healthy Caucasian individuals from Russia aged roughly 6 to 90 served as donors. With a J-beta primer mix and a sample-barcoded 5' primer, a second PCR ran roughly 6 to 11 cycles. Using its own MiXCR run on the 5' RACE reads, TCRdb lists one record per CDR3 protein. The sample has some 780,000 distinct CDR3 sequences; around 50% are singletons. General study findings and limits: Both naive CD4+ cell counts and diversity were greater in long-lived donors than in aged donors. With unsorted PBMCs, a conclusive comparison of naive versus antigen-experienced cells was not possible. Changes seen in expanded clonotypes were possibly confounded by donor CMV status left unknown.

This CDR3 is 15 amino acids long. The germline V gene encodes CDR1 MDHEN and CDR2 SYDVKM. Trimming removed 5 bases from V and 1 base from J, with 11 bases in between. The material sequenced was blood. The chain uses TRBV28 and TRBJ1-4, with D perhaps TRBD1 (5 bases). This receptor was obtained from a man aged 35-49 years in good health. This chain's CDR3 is CASSIQTVTNEKLFF. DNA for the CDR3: TGTGCCAGCAGTATCCAGACAGTAACTAATGAAAAACTGTTTTTT.